The 10 T cell receptor beta chains reported below all come from one sample, sequenced in a study of monozygotic twins with cystic fibrosis. The method was immunoSEQ multiplex PCR; TCRdb's version includes in-frame clones alone and lacks a portion of them. The sample holds about 26,000 clones; 95% to 98% are singletons and the top ten take 2.5% to 3.5%. What was sequenced was blood. All receptors come from a girl aged 2 to 10 with cystic fibrosis.

The rearrangement joins TRBV4-2 to TRBJ2-7, with D possibly being TRBD1 or TRBD2 (5 bases each). The CDR3 spans 13 residues. The V gene's germline CDR1 is LGHNA and CDR2 YNFKEQ. V was cut by 2 bases and J by 3 bases, with 8 bases left in between. For the CDR3, the DNA is TGTGCCAGCAGCCAACGGGACGGCTACGAGCAGTACTTC. It codes for CASSQRDGYEQYF.

This chain connects TRBV5-1 to TRBJ2-7; D gene unclear. Trimming removed 1 base at V and 1 base at J, with 9 bases between. The germline CDR1 and CDR2 sequences are SGHRS and YFSETQ. This CDR3 is 14 amino acids long. DNA of the CDR3: TGCGCCAGCAGCTTGAACCAGGTATCCTACGAGCAGTACTTC. Its translation: CASSLNQVSYEQYF.

The chain uses TRBV7-2 and TRBJ1-2; TRBD1 might be the D (6 bases). Germline CDR1 SGHTA, CDR2 FQGNSA. The CDR3 spans 15 residues. The germline V and J ends were trimmed by 4 bases and 8 bases, with 20 bases remaining between them. DNA of the CDR3: TGTGCCAGCAGCTCTACTCGGGGGGCAAGAAAGGGCTACACCTTC. Residues: CASSSTRGARKGYTF.

The chain uses TRBV6-1 and TRBJ2-7; D uncertain. Germline-derived CDR1 and CDR2 are MNHNS and SASEGT. Trimming pared 3 bases from V and 3 bases from J, leaving 9 bases between. The CDR3 totals 13 residues. This chain's CDR3 is CASSELGFYEQYF. CDR3 coding DNA: TGTGCCAGCAGTGAGTTAGGGTTCTACGAGCAGTACTTC.

DNA of the CDR3: TGTGCCAGCAGCCGACCGGGGAGCTCCTACAATGAGCAGTTCTTC. Its protein is CASSRPGSSYNEQFF. This chain links TRBV6-5 with TRBJ2-1, with D possibly being TRBD2 (5 bases). Germline CDR1 and CDR2: MNHEY and SVGAGI. Trimming shortened V by 6 bases and J by 0 bases, and 12 bases separated the two germline ends. The CDR3 runs 15 residues.

The chain joins TRBV7-9 to TRBJ2-1; D might be TRBD1 (5 bases). The germline V gene has CDR1 SEHNR and CDR2 FQNEAQ (reference sequence). The CDR3 consists of 11 residues. With 7 bases removed from V and 6 bases from J, the gap between germline ends came to 7 bases. DNA for the CDR3: TGTGCCAGCACCCAGGGCAATGAGCAGTTCTTC. Amino acids: CASTQGNEQFF.

This clone was seen a single time. This chain joins TRBV7-2 and TRBJ2-1, with 9 bases that match TRBD1. Germline lookup yields CDR1 SGHTA and CDR2 FQGNSA. The CDR3 consists of 16 residues. Unmatched junction bases numbered 5, after V lost 4 bases and J lost 1 base. The CDR3 DNA reads as TGTGCCAGCAGCTCGACTGGACAGGGGTCCTACAATGAGCAGTTCTTC. Its translation is CASSSTGQGSYNEQFF.

This clone was observed a handful of times. The V gene is TRBV11-2, the J gene TRBJ1-3; D unclear. There are 18 residues in the CDR3. Trimming removed 1 base from V and 0 bases from J, with 16 bases in between. Germline assignment: CDR1 SGHAT and CDR2 FQNNGV. CDR3 DNA sequence: TGTGCCAGCAGCTTAGCGATGGCCGCCGCGCTCTCTGGAAACACCATATATTTT. It yields the protein CASSLAMAAALSGNTIYF.

The chain recombines TRBV27 with TRBJ2-2; D not resolved. This CDR3 comprises 16 residues. Between the trimmed V and J ends, which lost 3 bases and 2 bases, there was a span of 13 bases. The germline CDR1 and CDR2 sequences are MNHEY and SMNVEV (reference sequence). The CDR3 reads CASSFWSAPNTGELFF. Written as DNA, the CDR3 is TGTGCCAGCAGTTTCTGGAGCGCGCCTAACACCGGGGAGCTGTTTTTT.

The chain uses TRBV19 and TRBJ1-2, with D hard to call. The germline V gene encodes CDR1 LNHDA and CDR2 SQIVND (reference sequence). The CDR3 sequence is 13 residues long. The V and J ends lost 3 bases and 1 base respectively, with 6 bases between them. The DNA of the CDR3 is TGTGCCAGTAGTATTGAGGGTAACTATGGCTACACCTTC. This codes for CASSIEGNYGYTF.